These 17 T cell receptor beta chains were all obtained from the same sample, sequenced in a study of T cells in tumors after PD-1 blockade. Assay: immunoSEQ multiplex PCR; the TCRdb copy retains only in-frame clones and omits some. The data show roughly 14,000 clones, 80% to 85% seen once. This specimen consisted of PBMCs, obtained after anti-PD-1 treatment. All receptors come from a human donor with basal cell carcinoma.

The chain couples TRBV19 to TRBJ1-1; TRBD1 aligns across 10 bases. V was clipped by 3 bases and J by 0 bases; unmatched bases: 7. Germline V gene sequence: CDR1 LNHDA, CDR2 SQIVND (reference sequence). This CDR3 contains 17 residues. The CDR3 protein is CASSISTGGYMNTEAFF. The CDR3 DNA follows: TGTGCCAGTAGTATTTCGACAGGGGGCTACATGAACACTGAAGCTTTCTTT.

The CDR3 spells CASSAVTGTGNTIYF. The CDR3 DNA reads as TGCGCCAGCAGTGCCGTGACAGGGACTGGAAACACCATATATTTT. The chain employs TRBV10-1 and TRBJ1-3; 7 bases map to TRBD1. The ends lost 4 bases at V and 2 bases at J; junction bases unmatched: 5. CDR1 is WNHNN, CDR2 SYGVQD, per germline (reference sequence). The CDR3 consists of 15 residues.

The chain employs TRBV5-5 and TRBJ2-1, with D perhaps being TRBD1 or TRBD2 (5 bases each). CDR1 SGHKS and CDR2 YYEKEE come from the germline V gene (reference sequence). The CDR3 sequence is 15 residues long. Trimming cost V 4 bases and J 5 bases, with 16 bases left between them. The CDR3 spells CASSQGPGTHNEQFF. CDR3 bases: TGTGCCAGCAGCCAGGGCCCCGGGACCCACAATGAGCAGTTCTTC.

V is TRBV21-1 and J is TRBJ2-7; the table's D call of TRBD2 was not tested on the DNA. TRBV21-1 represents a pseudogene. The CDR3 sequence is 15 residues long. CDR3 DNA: TGTGCCAGCAGCAGGGGGGAGGGCCGATCCTACGAGCAGTACTTC. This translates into CASSRGEGRSYEQYF.

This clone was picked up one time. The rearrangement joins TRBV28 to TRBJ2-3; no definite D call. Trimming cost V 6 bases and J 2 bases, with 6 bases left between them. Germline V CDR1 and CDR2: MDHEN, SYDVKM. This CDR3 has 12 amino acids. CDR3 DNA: TGTGCCAGCAGCCAACTCACAGATACGCAGTATTTT. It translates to CASSQLTDTQYF.

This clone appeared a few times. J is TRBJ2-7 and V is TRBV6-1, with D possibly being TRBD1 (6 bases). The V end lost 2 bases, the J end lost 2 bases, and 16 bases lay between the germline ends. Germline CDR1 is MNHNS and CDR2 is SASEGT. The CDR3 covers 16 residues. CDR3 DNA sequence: TGTGCCAGCAGTGAAATGGGACACCTATCACCCTACGAGCAGTACTTC. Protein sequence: CASSEMGHLSPYEQYF.

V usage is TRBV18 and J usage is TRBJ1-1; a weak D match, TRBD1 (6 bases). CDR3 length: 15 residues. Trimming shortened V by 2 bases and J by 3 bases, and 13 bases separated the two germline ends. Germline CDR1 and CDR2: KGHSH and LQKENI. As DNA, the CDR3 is TGTGCCAGCTCACCAGGGGGCGCAGGGTACACTGAAGCTTTCTTT. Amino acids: CASSPGGAGYTEAFF.

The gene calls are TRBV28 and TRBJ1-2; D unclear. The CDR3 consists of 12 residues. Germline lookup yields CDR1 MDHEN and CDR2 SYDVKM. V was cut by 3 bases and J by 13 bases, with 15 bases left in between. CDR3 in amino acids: CASSFPGGVGTF. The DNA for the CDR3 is TGTGCCAGCAGTTTCCCCGGAGGAGTCGGCACCTTC.

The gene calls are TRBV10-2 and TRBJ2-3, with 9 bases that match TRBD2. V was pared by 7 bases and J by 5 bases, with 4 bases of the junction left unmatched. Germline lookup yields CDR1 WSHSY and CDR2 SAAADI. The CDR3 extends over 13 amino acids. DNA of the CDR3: TGCGCCAGCACCGTAGCGGGAGAAGATACGCAGTATTTT. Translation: CASTVAGEDTQYF.

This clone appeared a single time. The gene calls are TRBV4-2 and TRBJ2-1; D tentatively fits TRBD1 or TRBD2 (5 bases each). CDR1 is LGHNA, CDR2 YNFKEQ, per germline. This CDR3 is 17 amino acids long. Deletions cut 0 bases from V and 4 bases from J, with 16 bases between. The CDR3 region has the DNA TGTGCCAGCAGCCAAGAGTACAGCACATGGGGGTACAATGAGCAGTTCTTC. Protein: CASSQEYSTWGYNEQFF.

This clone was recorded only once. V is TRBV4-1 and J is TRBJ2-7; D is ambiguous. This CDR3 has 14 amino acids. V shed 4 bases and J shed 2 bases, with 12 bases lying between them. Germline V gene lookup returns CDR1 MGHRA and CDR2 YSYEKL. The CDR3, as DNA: TGCGCCAGCAGCCCGAACATCGTCACCTACGAGCAGTACTTC. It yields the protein CASSPNIVTYEQYF.

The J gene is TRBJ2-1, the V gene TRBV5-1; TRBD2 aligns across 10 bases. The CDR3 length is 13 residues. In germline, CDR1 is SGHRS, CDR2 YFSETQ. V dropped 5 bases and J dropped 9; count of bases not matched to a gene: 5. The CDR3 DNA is TGCGCCAGCAGGCTAGCGGGAGAAGGTGAGCAGTTCTTC. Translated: CASRLAGEGEQFF.

The DNA of the CDR3 is TGTGCCAGCAGTAAAGACCCGACTCTCTATGGCTACACCTTC. This codes for CASSKDPTLYGYTF. The chain is built from TRBV27 and TRBJ1-2, with D unclear. This CDR3 has 14 residues. Trimming left V 5 bases short and J 4 bases short, with 14 bases between. The germline V gene has CDR1 MNHEY and CDR2 SMNVEV (reference sequence).

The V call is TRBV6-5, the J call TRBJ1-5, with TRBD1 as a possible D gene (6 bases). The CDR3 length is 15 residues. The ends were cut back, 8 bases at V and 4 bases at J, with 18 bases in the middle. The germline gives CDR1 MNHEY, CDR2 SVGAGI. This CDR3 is CASRLGGDRNQPQHF. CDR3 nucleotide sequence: TGTGCCAGCCGGTTAGGGGGGGATAGGAATCAGCCCCAGCATTTT.

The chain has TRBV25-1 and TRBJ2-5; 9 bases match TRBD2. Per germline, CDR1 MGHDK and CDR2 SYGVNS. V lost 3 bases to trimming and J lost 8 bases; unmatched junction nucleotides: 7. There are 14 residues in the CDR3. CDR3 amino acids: CASSETGLALTQYF. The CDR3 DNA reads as TGTGCCAGCAGTGAGACGGGACTAGCTCTAACCCAGTACTTC.

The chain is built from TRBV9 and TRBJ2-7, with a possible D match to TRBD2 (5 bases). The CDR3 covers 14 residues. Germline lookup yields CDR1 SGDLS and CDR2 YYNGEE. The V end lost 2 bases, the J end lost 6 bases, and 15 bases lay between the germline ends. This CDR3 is CASSVTGSRAEQYF. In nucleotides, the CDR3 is TGTGCCAGCAGCGTTACTGGGAGTAGGGCCGAGCAGTACTTC.

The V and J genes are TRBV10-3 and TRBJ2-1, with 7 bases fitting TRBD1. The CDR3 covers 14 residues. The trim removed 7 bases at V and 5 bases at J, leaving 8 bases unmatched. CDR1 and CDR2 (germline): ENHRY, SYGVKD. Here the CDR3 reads CAINHRDSHNEQFF. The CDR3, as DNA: TGTGCCATCAATCACCGGGACAGCCACAATGAGCAGTTCTTC.